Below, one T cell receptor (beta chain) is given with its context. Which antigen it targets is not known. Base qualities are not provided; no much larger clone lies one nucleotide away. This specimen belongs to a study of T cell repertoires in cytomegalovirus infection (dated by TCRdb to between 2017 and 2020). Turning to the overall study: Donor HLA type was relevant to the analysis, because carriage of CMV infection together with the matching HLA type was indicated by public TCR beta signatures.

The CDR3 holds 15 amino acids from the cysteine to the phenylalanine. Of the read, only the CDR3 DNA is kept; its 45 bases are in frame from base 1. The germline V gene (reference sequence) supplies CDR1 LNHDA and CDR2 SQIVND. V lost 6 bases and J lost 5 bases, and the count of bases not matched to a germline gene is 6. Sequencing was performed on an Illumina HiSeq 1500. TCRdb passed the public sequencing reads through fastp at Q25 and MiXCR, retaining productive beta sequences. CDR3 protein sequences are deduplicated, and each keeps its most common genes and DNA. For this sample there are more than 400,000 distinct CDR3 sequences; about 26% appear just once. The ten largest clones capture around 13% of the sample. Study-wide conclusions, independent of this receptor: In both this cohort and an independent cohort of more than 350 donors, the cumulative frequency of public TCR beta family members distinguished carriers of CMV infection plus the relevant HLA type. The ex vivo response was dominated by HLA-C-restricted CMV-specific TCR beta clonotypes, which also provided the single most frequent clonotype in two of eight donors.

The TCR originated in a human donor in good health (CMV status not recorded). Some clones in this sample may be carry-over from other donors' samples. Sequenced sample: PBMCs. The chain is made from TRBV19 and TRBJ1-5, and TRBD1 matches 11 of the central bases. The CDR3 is CASRGTGGLDQPQHF. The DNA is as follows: TGTGCCAGTAGGGGGACAGGGGGTTTGGATCAGCCCCAGCATTTT.